This TCR beta chain was profiled in a study of Ad26.COV2.S vaccination and SARS-CoV-2 variants. There are 13 residues in the CDR3. V lost 8 bases and J lost 8; bases outside the gene matches: 10. CDR1 and CDR2 (germline): SQVTM, ANQGSEA. Indicated treatment: roughly 20 received Ad26.COV2.S at low or high dose, single or two shots; about 5 received placebo; per-sample allocation not given. After the first vaccine or placebo injection, samples were drawn on day 63. Cohort 1b enrolled adults aged 18-55 years in Boston. SARS-CoV-2 spike from the Wuhan strain was encoded by the vaccine, an Ad26 vector. Clones were read by immunoSEQ multiplex PCR, and TCRdb kept only the in-frame ones, dropping some. The table shows hundreds of thousands of clones, with 75% to 95% occurring only once.

The chain is built from TRBV29-1 and TRBJ2-1; 9 bases map to TRBD2. The receptor was isolated from a person aged 18-65 years who received the Ad26.COV2.S COVID-19 vaccine or a placebo. Sample: peripheral blood, taken in a trial of Ad26.COV2.S vaccine versus placebo. The CDR3 DNA is TGCAGCACCTCAGCGGGGGGAGTCGATGAGCAGTTCTTC. Translation gives CSTSAGGVDEQFF.